The 18 T cell receptor beta chains reported below all come from one sample, sequenced in a study of cytomegalovirus exposure and HLA in healthy donors. Primers: 60 Vbeta forward and 13 Jbeta reverse. Assay used: immunoSEQ multiplex PCR; TCRdb lists only in-frame clones, some missing. The sample holds some 220,000 clones, 77% seen once. The sequenced sample was PBMCs. The receptors were sampled from a woman in her fifties or sixties in good health and CMV-seropositive.

The chain carries TRBV19 and TRBJ1-5; 7 bases match TRBD1. The germline CDR1 and CDR2 sequences are LNHDA and SQIVND (reference sequence). Losses at the gene ends were 4 bases for V and 3 bases for J; bases not matched to a gene: 9. This CDR3 has 16 residues. Written as DNA, the CDR3 is TGTGCCAGTAGTAGCCAGACAGGGTCCCTCAATCAGCCCCAGCATTTT. Encoded protein: CASSSQTGSLNQPQHF.

The chain carries TRBV11-2 and TRBJ1-1, with a weak D call TRBD1 (5 bases). CDR1 is SGHAT and CDR2 is FQNNGV in the germline V gene. CDR3 length: 13 residues. Trimming cost V 6 bases and J 10 bases, with 18 bases left between them. The CDR3 bases are TGTGCCAGCAGTGAGGCGCGGGGGGGGAGAGCTTTCTTT. Its translation: CASSEARGGRAFF. The entire variable domain, with the rest obtained from reference TRBV11-2 and TRBJ1-1, is as follows: EAGVAQSPRYKIIEKRQSVAFWCNPISGHATLYWYQQILGQGPKLLIQFQNNGVVDDSQLPKDRFSAERLKGVDSTLKIQPAKLEDSAVYLCASSEARGGRAFFGQGTRLTVV.

The J gene is TRBJ1-6, the V gene TRBV2, with D uncertain. Trimming left V 7 bases short and J 4 bases short, with 5 bases between. The CDR3 is 12 residues long. CDR1 SNHLY and CDR2 FYNNEI come from the germline V gene. CDR3 sequence (DNA): TGTGCCAGCATACTTTATAATTCACCCCTCCACTTT. Protein: CASILYNSPLHF.

This chain uses TRBV6-1 with TRBJ2-1; D possibly corresponds to TRBD2 (5 bases). Germline V lookup: CDR1 MNHNS, CDR2 SASEGT. The CDR3 has 17 residues. The V end lost 2 bases, the J end lost 3 bases, and 17 bases lay between the germline ends. The CDR3 sequence is CASSETRDTGIYNEQFF. DNA for the CDR3: TGTGCCAGCAGTGAAACTCGGGATACGGGGATCTACAATGAGCAGTTCTTC.

The genes are TRBV28 and TRBJ1-1; D uncertain. V was shortened by 7 bases and J by 3 bases, with 15 bases between the two germline ends. Germline loops: CDR1 MDHEN, CDR2 SYDVKM. The CDR3 is made up of 14 amino acids. This CDR3 reads CASTSWSVDTEAFF. CDR3 nucleotides: TGTGCCAGCACCTCTTGGAGTGTGGACACTGAAGCTTTCTTT.

V usage is TRBV29-1 and J usage is TRBJ1-1; D not resolved. V shed 0 bases and J shed 1 base, with 6 bases lying between them. The germline CDR1 and CDR2 sequences are SQVTM and ANQGSEA. The CDR3 totals 13 residues. The CDR3 region has the DNA TGCAGCGTTGAAGAGATAGCGAACACTGAAGCTTTCTTT. Amino acids: CSVEEIANTEAFF.

This clone was counted only a few times. This chain joins TRBV29-1 and TRBJ1-2; 7 bases are a match to TRBD1. Losses at the gene ends were 8 bases for V and 6 bases for J; bases not matched to a gene: 12. Germline assignment: CDR1 SQVTM and CDR2 ANQGSEA. CDR3 length: 13 amino acids. In DNA, the CDR3 is TGCAGCTACGGAAAGGTCAGGGGGGATGGCTACACCTTC. It is translated as CSYGKVRGDGYTF.

The CDR3 DNA reads TGTGCCAGCAGCTCCATACGGGGGACAGGGTTAGAGACCCAGTACTTC. Its protein product is CASSSIRGTGLETQYF. The V and J genes are TRBV5-6 and TRBJ2-5; 9 nucleotides line up with TRBD1. The CDR3 runs 16 residues. Trimming cost V 3 bases and J 4 bases; bases outside gene matches: 10. Germline CDR1 SGHDT, CDR2 YYEEEE.

The J gene is TRBJ2-5, the V gene TRBV6-5; a weak D match, TRBD1 (6 bases). The end of the DNA fits TRBJ2-7 better, so the J call may be wrong. The germline V gene encodes CDR1 MNHEY and CDR2 SVGAGI. The CDR3 totals 14 residues. The CDR3 coding sequence is TGTGCCAGCAGTCGACAGGACAGCTCCTACGAGCAGTACTTC. Translated, it gives CASSRQDSSYEQYF.

V is TRBV5-1 and J is TRBJ2-5; 11 bases agree with TRBD2. J was trimmed by 2 bases and V by 3 bases; bases with no gene match: 6. The CDR3 is 16 residues long. CDR1 SGHRS and CDR2 YFSETQ come from the germline V gene. The CDR3: CASSSGTSGMQETQYF. CDR3 bases: TGCGCCAGCAGCTCCGGGACTAGCGGAATGCAAGAGACCCAGTACTTC.

The chain uses TRBV18 and TRBJ1-2; D call uncertain. CDR1 and CDR2 (germline): KGHSH, LQKENI. The CDR3 spans 14 residues. V was pared by 6 bases and J by 1 base, with 12 bases between. CDR3 sequence reads: CASSSFTGNYGYTF. CDR3 nucleotides: TGTGCCAGCTCTTCCTTTACCGGTAACTATGGCTACACCTTC.

The chain joins TRBV19 to TRBJ1-2; no clear D gene. This CDR3 comprises 13 residues. V was shortened by 3 bases and J by 3 bases, with 8 bases between the two germline ends. Looked up from germline, CDR1 is LNHDA and CDR2 is SQIVND (reference sequence). The CDR3 spells CASSISRDYGYTF. CDR3 in DNA: TGTGCCAGTAGTATTTCTCGAGACTATGGCTACACCTTC.

The chain recombines TRBV7-9 with TRBJ1-2; D might be TRBD1 (6 bases). The CDR3 length is 14 residues. Germline V gives CDR1 SEHNR, CDR2 FQNEAQ (reference sequence). Trimming removed 4 bases at V and 2 bases at J, with 11 bases between. The CDR3 loop is CASSWTEINYGYTF. The CDR3 region has the DNA TGTGCCAGCAGCTGGACAGAGATCAACTATGGCTACACCTTC.

The gene calls are TRBV25-1 and TRBJ1-6, with 11 bases lining up with TRBD1. The junction had 5 bases not matched to a gene; V was cut back by 3 bases and J by 7 bases. This CDR3 is 16 amino acids long. Looked up from germline, CDR1 is MGHDK and CDR2 is SYGVNS. For the CDR3, the DNA is TGTGCCAGCAGTGAGGACAGGGGGCTTAGAAATTCACCCCTCCACTTT. Amino acids: CASSEDRGLRNSPLHF.

This clone has a single count. This chain connects TRBV6-5 to TRBJ1-4, with a possible D match to TRBD1 (5 bases). CDR3 size: 13 residues. The V gene lost 6 bases and the J gene lost 3 bases, with 8 bases spanning the gap. Per germline, CDR1 MNHEY and CDR2 SVGAGI. This chain's CDR3 is CASRRQPNEKLFF. The CDR3 nucleotides read TGTGCCAGCAGAAGACAGCCTAATGAAAAACTGTTTTTT.

The chain joins TRBV4-3 to TRBJ2-7; 7 bases match TRBD1. Losses at the gene ends were 0 bases for V and 5 bases for J; bases not matched to a gene: 10. In germline, CDR1 is LGHNA, CDR2 YSLEER. The length of the CDR3 is 16 residues. This CDR3 reads CASSQDWAGGINEQYF. The CDR3 nucleotides read TGCGCCAGCAGCCAAGATTGGGCAGGGGGAATCAACGAGCAGTACTTC.

The chain is built from TRBV5-1 and TRBJ1-2, with D unresolved. CDR3 length: 15 residues. V gave up 4 bases and J gave up 1 base, with 14 bases separating them. Germline-derived CDR1 and CDR2 are SGHRS and YFSETQ. The DNA of the CDR3 is TGCGCCAGCAGCAGGACGGGGTCCAATAACTATGGCTACACCTTC. Protein: CASSRTGSNNYGYTF.

This chain links TRBV6-5 with TRBJ2-7; weak D call: TRBD2 (6 bases). V shed 0 bases and J shed 12 bases, with 12 bases lying between them. Germline CDR1 MNHEY, CDR2 SVGAGI. The CDR3 has 12 amino acids. This CDR3 is CASSYSGGFLYF. The CDR3 DNA reads as TGTGCCAGCAGTTACTCGGGGGGATTCCTGTACTTC.